The present T cell receptor beta chain was sequenced within a study of shared clonotypes between healthy human individuals. Overall study context: The study used three CD4 naive, three CD4 memory, two CD8 naive and one CD8 memory plate per donor. Study observations and caveats: Naive subsets generally exceeded memory subsets in estimated richness. Several donors held around 5% of naive CD4 clonotypes in common.

Clones were read by immunoSEQ multiplex PCR, and TCRdb kept only the in-frame ones, dropping some. The sample has approximately 1.9 million clones, over 85% seen once; the top ten hold around 1.7%. Concerning this clone itself: Its antigen is as yet unknown.

The CDR3 has 15 residues. CDR1 is SGHAT and CDR2 is FQNNGV in the germline V gene. V was shortened by 1 base and J by 6 bases, with 15 bases between the two germline ends. Naivety among CD8 cells was defined by CD45RO negativity and positive CCR7 selection, thereby excluding terminally differentiated effector memory CD45RA+ cells. The specimen was naive CD8+ T cells from PBMCs. The source of this sequence is a man younger than 35 in good health. Some clones in this sample may be carry-over from other donors' samples. This chain connects TRBV11-2 to TRBJ2-5; a weak D match, TRBD1 (6 bases). CDR3 DNA sequence: TGTGCCAGCAGCTTAGGCCAGGGCAGGGGCAAGACCCAGTACTTC. Its translation: CASSLGQGRGKTQYF.